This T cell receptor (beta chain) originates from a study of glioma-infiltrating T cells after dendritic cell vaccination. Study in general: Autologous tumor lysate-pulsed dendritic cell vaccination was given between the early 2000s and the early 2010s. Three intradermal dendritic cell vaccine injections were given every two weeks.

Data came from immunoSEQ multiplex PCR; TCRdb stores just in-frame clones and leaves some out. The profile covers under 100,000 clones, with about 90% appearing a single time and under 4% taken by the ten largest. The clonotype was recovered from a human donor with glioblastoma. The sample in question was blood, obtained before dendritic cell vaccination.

CDR3 amino acids: CASRSGQGVSEAFF. The CDR3 region has the DNA TGTGCCAGCAGGTCAGGACAGGGGGTGTCTGAAGCTTTCTTT. The chain employs TRBV19 and TRBJ1-1; 10 bases line up with TRBD1. The V gene end was trimmed by 9 bases and the J gene end by 6 bases; junction bases not matched to a gene: 10. CDR1 and CDR2 from the germline V gene are LNHDA and SQIVND (reference sequence). This CDR3 is 14 amino acids long.